Presented here are 18 T cell receptor beta chains from one specimen sequenced in a study of human T cells and chemical hapten exposure (TCRdb year 2021). The time point label, read with the paper, signifies: patch test 1, 2 weeks after DPC sensitization. The treatment or condition label corresponds to: therapeutic diphenylcyclopropenone sensitization with weekly scalp DPC. The protocol used for the library was RACE. The instrument given in TCRdb is NextSeq 500. TCRdb ran its own pipeline on the public reads, namely fastp trimming at Q25 and MiXCR clone calling, and kept in-frame beta chains. Entries that share a CDR3 protein sequence are merged under the most common genes and DNA. A total of 350,000 or so distinct CDR3 sequences appear in this sample, under 8% of them only once. Roughly 8% of the sample comes from the top ten. The input for sequencing was whole blood, taken in connection with sensitization to the hapten diphenylcyclopropenone (DPC). The source of these receptors is a woman under 30 with alopecia areata. Some clones in this sample may be carry-over from other donors' samples.

The rearrangement uses TRBV6-2 or TRBV6-3 and TRBJ1-2; D is perhaps TRBD1 (6 bases). The CDR3 loop spans 13 amino acids. The V gene's germline CDR1 is MNHEY and CDR2 SVGEGT. Deletions cut 2 bases from V and 7 bases from J, with 11 bases between. This CDR3 is CASSYGDIVGYTF. CDR3 DNA: TGTGCCAGCAGTTACGGGGACATCGTTGGCTACACCTTC.

This clonotype was seen a few times. The chain couples TRBV5-6 to TRBJ1-1, with 8 positions matching TRBD1. Losses at the gene ends were 4 bases for V and 6 bases for J; bases not matched to a gene: 8. The germline V gene encodes CDR1 SGHDT and CDR2 YYEEEE. CDR3 size: 14 residues. The chain's CDR3 is CASSPDRGNAEAFF. As DNA, the CDR3 is TGTGCCAGCAGCCCCGACAGGGGAAACGCTGAAGCTTTCTTT. Filled out from reference TRBV5-6 and TRBJ1-1, the complete variable domain reads DAGVTQSPTHLIKTRGQQVTLRCSPKSGHDTVSWYQQALGQGPQFIFQYYEEEERQRGNFPDRFSGHQFPNYSSELNVNALLLGDSALYLCASSPDRGNAEAFFGQGTRLTVV.

In this sample, this clonotype turned up many times. The chain is built from TRBV7-2 and TRBJ2-5, with 8 nucleotides matching TRBD1. Per the germline V gene, CDR1 is SGHTA and CDR2 is FQGNSA. V shed 0 bases, J shed 5 bases, and the junction held 5 bases outside the gene matches. The CDR3 consists of 15 residues. CDR3 in amino acids: CASSLAGQGSETQYF. The CDR3 bases are TGTGCCAGCAGCTTAGCTGGACAGGGTTCTGAGACCCAGTACTTC.

The genes are TRBV4-1 and TRBJ2-3, with TRBD1 as a possible D gene (6 bases). Per germline, CDR1 MGHRA and CDR2 YSYEKL. The CDR3 runs 16 residues. Trimming left V 1 base short and J 2 bases short, with 13 bases between. This CDR3 is CASSQAHRANTDTQYF. The DNA for the CDR3 is TGCGCCAGCAGCCAAGCGCACAGGGCTAACACAGATACGCAGTATTTT.

Only a few counts were recorded for this clonotype. The J gene is TRBJ2-1, the V gene TRBV6-5; tentatively, D is TRBD1 (5 bases). The CDR3 is 15 amino acids. Trimming stripped 6 bases from V and 8 bases from J, with 20 bases between. The germline V gene has CDR1 MNHEY and CDR2 SVGAGI. CDR3 sequence: CASRGPKNGHDEQFF. The DNA for the CDR3 is TGTGCCAGCAGGGGCCCGAAGAATGGACATGATGAGCAGTTCTTC.

This clonotype turned up a few times. The chain links TRBV14 to TRBJ1-2, with 8 positions matching TRBD1. V shed 3 bases, J shed 3 bases, and the junction held 0 bases outside the gene matches. From germline, CDR1 is SGHDN and CDR2 FVKESK. The CDR3 is made up of 13 amino acids. CDR3 sequence (DNA): TGTGCCAGCAGCCAGGGACAGGACTATGGCTACACCTTC. Amino acids: CASSQGQDYGYTF.

This clonotype was counted a few times. The chain has TRBV9 and TRBJ2-3; no clear D. CDR1 is SGDLS and CDR2 is YYNGEE in the germline V gene. The CDR3 spans 14 residues. With 0 bases removed from V and 0 bases from J, the gap between germline ends came to 5 bases. Written as DNA, the CDR3 is TGTGCCAGCAGCGTAGCGTCCAGCACAGATACGCAGTATTTT. The encoded protein is CASSVASSTDTQYF.

This clonotype was seen ten or more times. The chain has TRBV18 and TRBJ2-3; possibly TRBD1 for D (6 bases). Per the germline V gene, CDR1 is KGHSH and CDR2 is LQKENI. V was trimmed by 6 bases and J by 3 bases, leaving 13 bases between them. The CDR3 runs 14 residues. CDR3 nucleotide sequence: TGTGCCAGCTCGCAAACAGGGCGGACAGATACGCAGTATTTT. Its protein product is CASSQTGRTDTQYF. The complete variable domain, with remaining parts taken from reference TRBV18 and TRBJ2-3, reads NAGVMQNPRHLVRRRGQEARLRCSPMKGHSHVYWYRQLPEEGLKFMVYLQKENIIDESGMPKERFSAEFPKEGPSILRIQQVVRGDSAAYFCASSQTGRTDTQYFGPGTRLTVL.

This chain joins TRBV10-3 and TRBJ2-1; D uncertain. Germline V gives CDR1 ENHRY, CDR2 SYGVKD. Trimming shortened V by 2 bases and J by 8 bases, and 7 bases separated the two germline ends. The CDR3 is 12 amino acids. CDR3 DNA: TGTGCCATCAGTGAGCCTAGGGATGAGCAGTTCTTC. Protein: CAISEPRDEQFF.

The CDR3 protein is CASSLNGALQETQYF. The CDR3 nucleotides read TGTGCCAGCAGTTTGAACGGGGCCCTCCAAGAGACCCAGTACTTC. The V call is TRBV6-5, the J call TRBJ2-5; the D call may be TRBD1 or TRBD2 (5 bases each). The germline V gene has CDR1 MNHEY and CDR2 SVGAGI. The ends were cut back, 4 bases at V and 1 base at J, with 13 bases in the middle. This CDR3 has 15 amino acids.

The chain combines TRBV7-2 with TRBJ2-1; D is unresolved. V was cut by 1 base and J by 8 bases, with 9 bases left in between. Germline CDR1 and CDR2: SGHTA and FQGNSA. The CDR3 has 13 residues. CDR3 sequence reads: CASSLVLPHEQFF. The CDR3 nucleotides are TGTGCCAGCAGCTTAGTTCTTCCCCATGAGCAGTTCTTC.

This clonotype has more than one count but fewer than ten. This rearrangement joins TRBV12-3 or TRBV12-4 to TRBJ1-4, with D unclear. This CDR3 is built from 15 residues. Deletions cut 1 base from V and 0 bases from J, with 6 bases between. CDR3 residues: CASSLVGSTNEKLFF. The CDR3 DNA reads TGTGCCAGCAGTTTAGTGGGATCAACTAATGAAAAACTGTTTTTT.

Ten or more counts support this clonotype. This rearrangement joins TRBV28 to TRBJ1-1; D remains unclear. This CDR3 comprises 12 residues. Trimming removed 6 bases from V and 8 bases from J, with 13 bases in between. Germline-derived CDR1 and CDR2 are MDHEN and SYDVKM. DNA of the CDR3: TGTGCCAGCAGCTATCAGGTGCCCGAAGCTTTCTTT. It codes for CASSYQVPEAFF. Combining the CDR3 with reference TRBV28 and TRBJ1-1 gives the whole variable domain DVKVTQSSRYLVKRTGEKVFLECVQDMDHENMFWYRQDPGLGLRLIYFSYDVKMKEKGDIPEGYSVSREKKERFSLILESASTNQTSMYLCASSYQVPEAFFGQGTRLTVV.

The rearrangement uses TRBV4-1 and TRBJ2-1; D unclear. The germline CDR1 and CDR2 sequences are MGHRA and YSYEKL. Trimming cost V 0 bases and J 8 bases, with 20 bases left between them. The CDR3 runs to 17 residues. The CDR3 nucleotides read TGCGCCAGCAGCCAAGACTCGACTGCTGAGCCCCTAGATGAGCAGTTCTTC. As protein: CASSQDSTAEPLDEQFF.

The genes are TRBV6-4 and TRBJ2-1; 8 bases are a match to TRBD2. The CDR3 has 15 residues. After removal of 10 bases from V and 4 bases from J, the junction contained 12 bases not matched to a gene. CDR1 is MRHNA, CDR2 SNTAGT, per germline. The CDR3 reads CAIDLAGSTYNEQFF. The CDR3 DNA follows: TGTGCCATCGATTTAGCGGGATCGACATACAATGAGCAGTTCTTC.

This clonotype was observed a handful of times. V is TRBV12-3 or TRBV12-4 and J is TRBJ1-3; D gene uncertain. The V end lost 8 bases, the J end lost 4 bases, and 6 bases lay between the germline ends. The CDR3 totals 11 residues. CDR3 protein: CASAQGNTIYF. The CDR3 DNA follows: TGTGCCAGCGCCCAGGGAAACACCATATATTTT.

This clonotype has only a few counts. V gene TRBV4-2 combines with J gene TRBJ2-1, with 8 bases identical to TRBD1. The CDR3 is 18 amino acids. The junction had 15 bases not matched to a gene; V was cut back by 4 bases and J by 4 bases. Germline V gene lookup returns CDR1 LGHNA and CDR2 YNFKEQ. This CDR3 is CASSRHPTGTGEYNEQFF. The CDR3 DNA reads TGTGCCAGCAGCCGGCATCCGACCGGGACAGGAGAGTACAATGAGCAGTTCTTC.

This clonotype was counted many times. The J gene is TRBJ2-1, the V gene TRBV20-1, with TRBD2 as a possible D gene (6 bases). The V end was cut by 3 bases, the J end by 0 bases, with 12 bases between. CDR3 length: 15 amino acids. CDR1 and CDR2 (germline): DFQATT, SNEGSKA (reference sequence). The CDR3 here is CSASMAGRSYNEQFF. CDR3 nucleotides: TGCAGTGCTAGTATGGCGGGGCGCTCCTACAATGAGCAGTTCTTC.